These 5 T cell receptor beta chains share one sample of origin, sequenced in a study of blood T cells in healthy people across ages. A second about 7 to 11 cycle PCR used barcoded and J-beta primers. MiXCR was run by TCRdb on the 5' RACE reads, yielding one entry per CDR3 protein. In the table there are approximately 800,000 distinct CDR3 sequences, about three fifths of which are singletons. Sample: blood. These receptors originate from a man aged 25 to 40 in good health.

The chain employs TRBV28 and TRBJ1-4; D call uncertain. There are 13 residues in the CDR3. Germline CDR1 and CDR2: MDHEN and SYDVKM. V shed 7 bases and J shed 10 bases, with 16 bases lying between them. The CDR3: CASIGLSVGKLFF. CDR3 in DNA: TGTGCCAGCATTGGACTATCGGTGGGAAAACTGTTTTTT.

V is TRBV20-1 and J is TRBJ2-5; D remains ambiguous. Germline V gives CDR1 DFQATT, CDR2 SNEGSKA (reference sequence). This CDR3 is built from 14 residues. V dropped 6 bases and J dropped 6 bases, with 20 bases sitting between them. The CDR3 sequence: CSASGPRTGKTQYF. The CDR3 DNA reads as TGCAGTGCCTCAGGCCCCCGTACGGGCAAGACCCAGTACTTC.

In its sample, this clonotype was seen a few times. The V gene is TRBV6-6, the J gene TRBJ2-1; D possibly uses TRBD1 or TRBD2 (5 bases each). The J call is in doubt because the DNA end fits TRBJ2-7 better. CDR1 and CDR2 (germline): MNHNY, SVGAGI (reference sequence). This CDR3 contains 15 residues. CDR3 DNA sequence: TGTGCCAGCAACCCCGGGACCCTTCCCTACAATGAGCAGTACTTC. This gives the protein CASNPGTLPYNEQYF.

V usage is TRBV11-2 and J usage is TRBJ2-1; D unresolved. The CDR3 spans 12 residues. Trimming removed 8 bases at V and 10 bases at J, with 15 bases between. The germline gives CDR1 SGHAT, CDR2 FQNNGV. CDR3 region: CASGSRAGEQFF. The CDR3 bases are TGTGCCAGCGGGTCCCGAGCTGGAGAGCAGTTCTTC.

The chain joins TRBV27 to TRBJ2-2; 9 nucleotides match TRBD1. Germline trimming cut 7 bases from V and 4 bases from J; bases unmatched to any gene: 7. Germline V CDR1 and CDR2: MNHEY, SMNVEV (reference sequence). The CDR3 contains 15 residues. In nucleotides, the CDR3 is TGTGCCAGCACCCAGGACAGGGGTGGCACCGGGGAGCTGTTTTTT. Translation: CASTQDRGGTGELFF.